This T cell receptor (beta chain) was captured in a study of CD4 T cell repertoires in COVID-19. These patients had recovered from COVID-19 ranging mild to severe. The memory T cells were sequenced right after ex vivo isolation, without culture. Germline V gene sequence: CDR1 LGHNA, CDR2 YNFKEQ. Between the trimmed V and J ends, which lost 3 bases and 5 bases, there was a span of 17 bases. The length of the CDR3 is 15 residues. Using immunoSEQ multiplex PCR, the repertoire was profiled, and TCRdb retains in-frame clones only, with some absent. The sample contains 65,000 to 95,000 clones, approximately 83% of which appear only once.

The sequence came from a human donor who had COVID-19. The chain carries TRBV4-2 and TRBJ2-7, with D possibly matching TRBD1 (6 bases). The sample in question was CD4+ T cells from peripheral blood, obtained after recovery from COVID-19. The CDR3 region has the DNA TGTGCCAGCAGCCAGACCCAGGGGCGAAGACACGAGCAGTACTTC. Translating gives CASSQTQGRRHEQYF.